This T cell receptor (beta chain) was sequenced for a study of T cells expressing NK-cell markers. Study-level information: Underlying the TCR beta repertoires were sorted CD3+CD56+NKG2C+, CD3+CD56+NKG2C- and CD3+CD56-NKG2C+ T cells. One of eight sequenced donors was HCMV-seronegative; the other seven were seropositive.

The CDR3 is made up of 14 amino acids. Generation of TCR beta cDNA was performed by 5'RACE template switching incorporating UMIs. No DNA is given; TCRdb re-called the 5' RACE reads and lists each CDR3 protein once. The sample's table shows around 260,000 distinct CDR3 sequences. Note on this clonotype: Its antigen is not identified.

Whole-study results and caveats: In several donors, dominant clonotypes made up about 25-65% of CD3+CD56-NKG2C+ cells.

The sample was blood T cells: a sorted CD56 or NKG2C T cell subset, CD4+ or CD8+ T cells, or bulk PBMC T cells (not recorded which). This chain connects TRBV12-3 or TRBV12-4 to TRBJ1-6; as DNA is missing, the TRBD1 call by TCRdb cannot be tested. The TCR sequence derives from a woman between 18 and 70 years old in good health. CDR3 sequence reads: CASSRGQVNSPLHF.